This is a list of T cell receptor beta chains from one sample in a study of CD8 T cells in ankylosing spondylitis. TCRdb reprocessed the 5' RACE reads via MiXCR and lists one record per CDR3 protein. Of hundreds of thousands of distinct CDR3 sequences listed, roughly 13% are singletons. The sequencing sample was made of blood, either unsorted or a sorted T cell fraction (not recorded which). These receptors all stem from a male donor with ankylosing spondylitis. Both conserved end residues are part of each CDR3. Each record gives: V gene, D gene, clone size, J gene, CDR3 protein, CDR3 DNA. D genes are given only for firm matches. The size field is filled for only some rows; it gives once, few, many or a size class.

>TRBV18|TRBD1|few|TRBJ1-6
CASSPESQGASPLHF
TGTGCCAGCTCACCAGAATCCCAGGGGGCTTCACCCCTCCACTTT
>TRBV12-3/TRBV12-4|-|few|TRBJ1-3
CASTRAGAGNTIYF
TGTGCCAGCACCCGGGCCGGGGCAGGAAACACCATATATTTT
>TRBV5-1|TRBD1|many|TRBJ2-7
CASSSILQGTFSYEQYF
TGCGCCAGCAGCTCCATATTACAGGGGACCTTCTCCTACGAGCAGTACTTC
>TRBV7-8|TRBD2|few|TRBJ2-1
CASSLSYRTSGSFNEQFF
TGTGCCAGCAGCTTATCGTATAGGACTAGCGGGAGTTTCAATGAGCAGTTCTTC
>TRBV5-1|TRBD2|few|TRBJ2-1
CASRTRLAGLNEQFF
TGCGCCAGCAGAACCAGACTAGCGGGACTAAATGAGCAGTTCTTC
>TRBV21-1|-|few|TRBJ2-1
CASSKGGDSGTSSYNEQFF
TGTGCCAGCAGCAAAGGAGGTGATAGCGGGACGAGCTCCTACAATGAGCAGTTCTTC
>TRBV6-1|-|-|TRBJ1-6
CASRSSTRLGSPLHF
TGTGCCAGCAGATCTTCTACACGGCTTGGATCACCCCTCCACTTT
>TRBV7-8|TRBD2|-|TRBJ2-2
CASSLSLAGETGELFF
TGTGCCAGCAGCTTAAGCCTAGCGGGAGAAACCGGGGAGCTGTTTTTT
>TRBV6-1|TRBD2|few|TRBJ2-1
CASSEASGSYNEQFF
TGTGCCAGCAGTGAAGCTAGCGGGTCCTACAATGAGCAGTTCTTC
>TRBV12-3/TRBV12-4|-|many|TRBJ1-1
CASSIDMNTEAFF
TGTGCCAGCAGTATAGACATGAACACTGAAGCTTTCTTT
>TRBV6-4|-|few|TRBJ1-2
CASSDSLGYTF
TGTGCCAGCAGTGACTCCCTAGGCTACACCTTC
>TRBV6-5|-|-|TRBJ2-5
CASSVLRTDLQETQYF
TGTGCCAGCAGTGTACTCCGGACAGACCTCCAAGAGACCCAGTACTTC
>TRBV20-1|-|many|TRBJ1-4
CSARDIPDPPEGEKLFF
TGCAGTGCTAGAGATATTCCTGACCCACCCGAGGGTGAAAAACTGTTTTTT
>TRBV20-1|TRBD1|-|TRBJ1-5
CSATTGDLGGNQPQHF
TGCAGTGCTACTACAGGGGATCTAGGGGGCAATCAGCCCCAGCATTTT
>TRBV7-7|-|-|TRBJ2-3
CASSRVGSTDTQYF
TGTGCCAGCAGCCGGGTCGGTAGCACAGATACGCAGTATTTT
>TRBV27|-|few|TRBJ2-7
CASSRSATGNTYEQYF
TGTGCCAGCAGTCGTTCCGCTACAGGGAACACCTACGAGCAGTACTTC
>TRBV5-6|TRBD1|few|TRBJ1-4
CASSSQQGADEKLFF
TGTGCCAGCAGCTCTCAACAGGGGGCCGATGAAAAACTGTTTTTT
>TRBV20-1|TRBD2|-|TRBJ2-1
CSARDASGTSYNEQFF
TGCAGTGCTAGAGATGCTAGCGGGACATCCTACAATGAGCAGTTCTTC
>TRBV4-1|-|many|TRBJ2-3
CASSQAWSTDTQYF
TGCGCCAGCAGCCAAGCATGGTCCACAGATACGCAGTATTTT
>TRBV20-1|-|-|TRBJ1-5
CSALTRYSHSNQPQHF
TGCAGTGCTCTTACCAGATACAGTCATAGCAATCAGCCCCAGCATTTT
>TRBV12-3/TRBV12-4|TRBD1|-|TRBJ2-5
CASSPAGGRQETQYF
TGTGCCAGCAGTCCCGCAGGGGGTCGGCAAGAGACCCAGTACTTC
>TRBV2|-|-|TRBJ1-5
CASKPDNQPQHF
TGTGCCAGCAAGCCGGACAATCAGCCCCAGCATTTT